The clone carrying this TCR beta chain was seen many times. Its matching antigen is unknown. Generated by immunoSEQ multiplex PCR, the TCRdb table keeps only in-frame clones and is missing some. This sample includes some 46,000 clones with no singletons; its ten biggest clones take up roughly 2%. The entry originates in a study of T cells after posttransplantation cyclophosphamide. Study conclusions and caveats: TRB clonality was highly associated with recipient CMV seropositivity and reactivation. Donor-recipient repertoire similarity was low at 1-2 months, rising over year one. Skin or GI-infiltrating T cells shared few TRB sequences with blood.

The CDR3 is 20 residues long. Per germline, CDR1 SGHVS and CDR2 FQNEAQ. Trimming stripped 6 bases from V and 6 bases from J, with 33 bases between. This sequence originates from a man aged 35 to 55 in good health, CMV-negative, and a related stem cell transplant donor. The sequencing input was PBMCs. The chain links TRBV7-8 to TRBJ2-1; D is possibly TRBD1 (6 bases). Written as DNA, the CDR3 is TGTGCCAGCAGGTCGGACAGTGGGTCCCAAAGAGAACTGCCTGGCAATGAGCAGTTCTTC. This codes for CASRSDSGSQRELPGNEQFF.